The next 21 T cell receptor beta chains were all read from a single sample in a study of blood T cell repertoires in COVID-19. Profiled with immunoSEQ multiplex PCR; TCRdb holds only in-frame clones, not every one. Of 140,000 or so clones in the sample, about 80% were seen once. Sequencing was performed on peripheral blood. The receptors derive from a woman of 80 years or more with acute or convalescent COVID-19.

CDR3 nucleotides: TGTGCCAGCCTAGCCGAAGCCGGAAACACCATATATTTT. The encoded protein is CASLAEAGNTIYF. The J gene is TRBJ1-3, the V gene TRBV18; D is ambiguous. The germline V and J ends were trimmed by 8 bases and 4 bases, with 12 bases remaining between them. This CDR3 is built from 13 residues. Germline CDR1 and CDR2: KGHSH and LQKENI.

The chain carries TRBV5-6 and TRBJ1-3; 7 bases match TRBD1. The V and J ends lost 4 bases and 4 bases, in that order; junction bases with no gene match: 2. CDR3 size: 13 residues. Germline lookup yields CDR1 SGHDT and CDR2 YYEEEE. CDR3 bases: TGTGCCAGCAGCCTCAGGGGGGGAAACACCATATATTTT. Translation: CASSLRGGNTIYF.

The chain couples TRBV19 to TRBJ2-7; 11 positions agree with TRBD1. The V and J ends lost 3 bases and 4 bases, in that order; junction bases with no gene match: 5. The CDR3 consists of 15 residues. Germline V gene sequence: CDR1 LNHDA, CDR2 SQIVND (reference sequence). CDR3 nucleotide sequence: TGTGCCAGTAGTATCCCGGGACAGGGGGTTTACGAGCAGTACTTC. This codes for CASSIPGQGVYEQYF. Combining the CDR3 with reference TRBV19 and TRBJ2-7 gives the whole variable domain DGGITQSPKYLFRKEGQNVTLSCEQNLNHDAMYWYRQDPGQGLRLIYYSQIVNDFQKGDIAEGYSVSREKKESFPLTVTSAQKNPTAFYLCASSIPGQGVYEQYFGPGTRLTVT.

The CDR3 protein is CASSRQEFEGALHF. The DNA for the CDR3 is TGTGCCAGTAGTCGACAGGAGTTTGAGGGGGCCCTCCACTTT. This chain links TRBV19 with TRBJ1-6; weak D call: TRBD1 (6 bases). The length of the CDR3 is 14 residues. The germline V gene has CDR1 LNHDA and CDR2 SQIVND (reference sequence). V lost 5 bases, J lost 14 bases, and 19 bases lay in between.

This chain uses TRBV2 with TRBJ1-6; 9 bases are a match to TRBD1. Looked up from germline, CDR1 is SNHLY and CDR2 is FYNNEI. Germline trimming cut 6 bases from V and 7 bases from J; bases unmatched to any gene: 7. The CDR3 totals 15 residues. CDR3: CASSERGQGNSPLHF. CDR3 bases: TGTGCCAGCAGCGAAAGGGGACAGGGAAATTCACCCCTCCACTTT.

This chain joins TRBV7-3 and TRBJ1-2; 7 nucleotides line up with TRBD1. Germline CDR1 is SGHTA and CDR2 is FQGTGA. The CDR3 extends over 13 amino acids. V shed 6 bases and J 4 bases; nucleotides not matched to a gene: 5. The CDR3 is CASSSGQVYGYTF. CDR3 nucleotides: TGTGCCAGCAGTTCCGGACAGGTCTATGGCTACACCTTC.

In DNA, the CDR3 is TGTGCCGGAATTAGCGCACACGGGAACGAGCAGTACTTC. Translation: CAGISAHGNEQYF. The chain employs TRBV18 and TRBJ2-7; a possible D gene is TRBD2 (5 bases). CDR1 is KGHSH and CDR2 is LQKENI in the germline V gene. The CDR3 loop spans 13 amino acids. V lost 11 bases to trimming and J lost 5 bases, with 19 bases between them.

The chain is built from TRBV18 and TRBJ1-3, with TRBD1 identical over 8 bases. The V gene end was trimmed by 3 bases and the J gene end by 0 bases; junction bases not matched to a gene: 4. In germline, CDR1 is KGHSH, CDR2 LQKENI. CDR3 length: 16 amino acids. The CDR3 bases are TGTGCCAGCTCACCTGTACAGGGGGGCTCTGGAAACACCATATATTTT. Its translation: CASSPVQGGSGNTIYF.

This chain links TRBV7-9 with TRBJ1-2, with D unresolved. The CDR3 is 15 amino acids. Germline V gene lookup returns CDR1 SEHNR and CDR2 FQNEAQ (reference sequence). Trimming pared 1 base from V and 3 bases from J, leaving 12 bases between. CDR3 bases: TGTGCCAGCAGCTTAGGCAGTGCGGGTTACTATGGCTACACCTTC. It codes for CASSLGSAGYYGYTF.

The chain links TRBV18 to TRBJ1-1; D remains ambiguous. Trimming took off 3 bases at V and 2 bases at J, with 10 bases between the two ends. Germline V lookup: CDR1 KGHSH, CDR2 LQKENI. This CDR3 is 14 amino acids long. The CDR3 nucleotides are TGTGCCAGCTCACCGTCCCTGAGTAACACTGAAGCTTTCTTT. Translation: CASSPSLSNTEAFF.

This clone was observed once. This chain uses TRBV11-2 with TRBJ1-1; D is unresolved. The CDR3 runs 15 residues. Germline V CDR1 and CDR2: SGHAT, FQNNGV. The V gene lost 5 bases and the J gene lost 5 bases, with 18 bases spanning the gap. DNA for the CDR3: TGTGCCAGCAGCCGAGGACTCTTCCTTGCGACTGAAGCTTTCTTT. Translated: CASSRGLFLATEAFF. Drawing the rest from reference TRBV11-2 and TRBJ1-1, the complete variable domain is EAGVAQSPRYKIIEKRQSVAFWCNPISGHATLYWYQQILGQGPKLLIQFQNNGVVDDSQLPKDRFSAERLKGVDSTLKIQPAKLEDSAVYLCASSRGLFLATEAFFGQGTRLTVV.

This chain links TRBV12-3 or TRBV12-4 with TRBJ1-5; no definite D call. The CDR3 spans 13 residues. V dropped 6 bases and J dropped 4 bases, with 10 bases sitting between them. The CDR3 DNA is TGTGCCAGCAGCCCGACGGGTAATCAGCCCCAGCATTTT. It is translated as CASSPTGNQPQHF.

CDR3 region: CASSIDLEKEQPQHF. As DNA, the CDR3 is TGTGCCAGTAGTATAGATCTAGAAAAGGAGCAGCCCCAGCATTTT. The chain couples TRBV19 to TRBJ1-5, with D unclear. CDR3 size: 15 residues. Germline-derived CDR1 and CDR2 are LNHDA and SQIVND (reference sequence). Between the trimmed V and J ends, which lost 0 bases and 7 bases, there was a span of 13 bases.

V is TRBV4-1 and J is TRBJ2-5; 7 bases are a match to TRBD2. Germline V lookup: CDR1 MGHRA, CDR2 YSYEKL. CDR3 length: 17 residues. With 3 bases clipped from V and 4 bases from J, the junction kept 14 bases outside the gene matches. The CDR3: CASSQLVLTSAGETQYF. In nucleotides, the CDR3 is TGCGCCAGCAGCCAGCTAGTTCTTACTAGCGCAGGAGAGACCCAGTACTTC.

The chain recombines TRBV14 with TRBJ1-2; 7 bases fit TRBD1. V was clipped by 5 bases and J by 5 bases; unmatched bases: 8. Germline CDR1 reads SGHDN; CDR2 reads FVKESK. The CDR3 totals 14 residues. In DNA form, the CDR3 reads TGTGCCAGCAGCTCCCGGGACAGCCTTTATGGCTACACCTTC. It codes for CASSSRDSLYGYTF.

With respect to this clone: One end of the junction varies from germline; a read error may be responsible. DNA of the CDR3: TGTGCTAGCAGCCTACAGGGAATGGGGTGGAATGAGCAGTTCTTC. Its protein product is CASSLQGMGWNEQFF. The chain carries TRBV7-7 and TRBJ2-1, with D perhaps TRBD1 (6 bases). Germline values: CDR1 SSHAT, CDR2 FNYEAQ (reference sequence). This CDR3 is built from 15 residues.

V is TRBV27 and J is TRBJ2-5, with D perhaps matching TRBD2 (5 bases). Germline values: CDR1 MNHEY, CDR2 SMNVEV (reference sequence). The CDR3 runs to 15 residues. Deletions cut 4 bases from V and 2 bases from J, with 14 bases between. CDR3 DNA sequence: TGTGCCAGCAGTTCACTCGGGTCGGGGCAAGAGACCCAGTACTTC. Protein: CASSSLGSGQETQYF.

The CDR3 here is CASTRQGASTEAFF. The CDR3 coding sequence is TGTGCCAGCACCCGACAAGGGGCGTCCACTGAAGCTTTCTTT. The J gene is TRBJ1-1, the V gene TRBV6-5; tentatively, D is TRBD1 (5 bases). Trimming removed 7 bases at V and 4 bases at J, with 16 bases between. The germline V gene encodes CDR1 MNHEY and CDR2 SVGAGI. This CDR3 contains 14 residues.

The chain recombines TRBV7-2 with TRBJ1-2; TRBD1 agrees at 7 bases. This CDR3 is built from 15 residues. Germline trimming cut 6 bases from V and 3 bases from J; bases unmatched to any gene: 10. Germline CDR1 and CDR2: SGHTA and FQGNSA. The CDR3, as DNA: TGTGCCAGCAGGTCACCGGGACAGCCTTACTATGGCTACACCTTC. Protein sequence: CASRSPGQPYYGYTF.

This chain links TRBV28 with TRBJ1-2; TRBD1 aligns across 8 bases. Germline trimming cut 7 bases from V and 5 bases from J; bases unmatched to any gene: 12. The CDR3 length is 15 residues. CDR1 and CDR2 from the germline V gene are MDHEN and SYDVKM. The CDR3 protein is CASISGQGAWYGYTF. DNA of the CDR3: TGTGCCAGCATATCAGGGCAGGGGGCATGGTATGGCTACACCTTC.

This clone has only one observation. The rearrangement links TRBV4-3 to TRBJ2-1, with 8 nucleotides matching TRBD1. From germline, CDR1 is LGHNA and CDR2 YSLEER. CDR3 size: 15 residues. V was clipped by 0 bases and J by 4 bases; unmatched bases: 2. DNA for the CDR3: TGCGCCAGCAGCCAAGAACAGGGGGGTTACAATGAGCAGTTCTTC. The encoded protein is CASSQEQGGYNEQFF.